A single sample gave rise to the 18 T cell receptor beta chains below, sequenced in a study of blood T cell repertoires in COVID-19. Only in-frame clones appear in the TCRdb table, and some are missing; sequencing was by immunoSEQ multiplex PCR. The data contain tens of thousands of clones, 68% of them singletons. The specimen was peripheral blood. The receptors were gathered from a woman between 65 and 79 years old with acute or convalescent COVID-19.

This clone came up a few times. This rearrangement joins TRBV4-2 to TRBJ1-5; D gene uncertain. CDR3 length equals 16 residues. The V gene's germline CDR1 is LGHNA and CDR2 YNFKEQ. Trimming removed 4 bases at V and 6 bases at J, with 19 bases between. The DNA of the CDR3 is TGTGCCAGCAGCCCCCGCGGTGACGGGAGTAGTCAGCCCCAGCATTTT. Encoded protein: CASSPRGDGSSQPQHF.

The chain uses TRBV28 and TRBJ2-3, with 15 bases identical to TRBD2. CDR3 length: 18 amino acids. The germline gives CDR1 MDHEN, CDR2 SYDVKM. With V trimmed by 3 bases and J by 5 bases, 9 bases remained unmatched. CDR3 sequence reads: CASSFRRGGLAGGDTQYF. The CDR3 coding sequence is TGTGCCAGCAGTTTTCGACGCGGGGGACTAGCGGGAGGAGATACGCAGTATTTT.

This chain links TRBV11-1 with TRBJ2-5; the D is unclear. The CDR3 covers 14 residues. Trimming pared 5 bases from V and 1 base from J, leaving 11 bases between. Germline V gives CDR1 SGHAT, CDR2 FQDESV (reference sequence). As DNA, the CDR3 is TGTGCCAGCAGCCGCCAGAGGTCCCAAGAGACCCAGTACTTC. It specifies CASSRQRSQETQYF. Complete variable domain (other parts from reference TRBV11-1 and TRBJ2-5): EAEVAQSPRYKITEKSQAVAFWCDPISGHATLYWYRQILGQGPELLVQFQDESVVDDSQLPKDRFSAERLKGVDSTLKIQPAELGDSAMYLCASSRQRSQETQYFGPGTRLLVL.

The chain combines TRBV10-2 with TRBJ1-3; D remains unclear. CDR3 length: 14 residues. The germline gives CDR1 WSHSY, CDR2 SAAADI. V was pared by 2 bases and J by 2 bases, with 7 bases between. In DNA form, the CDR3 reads TGCGCCAGCAGTGAGACATACACTGGAAACACCATATATTTT. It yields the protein CASSETYTGNTIYF.

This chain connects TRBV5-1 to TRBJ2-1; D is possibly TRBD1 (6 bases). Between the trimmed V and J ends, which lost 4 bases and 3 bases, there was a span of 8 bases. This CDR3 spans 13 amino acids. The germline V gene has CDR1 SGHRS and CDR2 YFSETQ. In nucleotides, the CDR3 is TGCGCCAGCAGCGGGGGCCACTACAATGAGCAGTTCTTC. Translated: CASSGGHYNEQFF.

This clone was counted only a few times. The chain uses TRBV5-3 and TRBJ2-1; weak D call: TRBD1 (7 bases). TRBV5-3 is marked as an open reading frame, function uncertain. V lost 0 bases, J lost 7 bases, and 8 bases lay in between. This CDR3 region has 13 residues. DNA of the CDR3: TGTGCCAGAAGCTTGGCAGGGGGGAATGAGCAGTTCTTC. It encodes CARSLAGGNEQFF.

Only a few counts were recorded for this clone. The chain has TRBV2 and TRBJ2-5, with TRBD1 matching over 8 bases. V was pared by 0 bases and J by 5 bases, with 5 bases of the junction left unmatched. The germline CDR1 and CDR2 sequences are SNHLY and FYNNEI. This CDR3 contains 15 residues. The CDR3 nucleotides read TGTGCCAGCAGTGAAGCGCCAGGGGGCTGGGAGACCCAGTACTTC. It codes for CASSEAPGGWETQYF.

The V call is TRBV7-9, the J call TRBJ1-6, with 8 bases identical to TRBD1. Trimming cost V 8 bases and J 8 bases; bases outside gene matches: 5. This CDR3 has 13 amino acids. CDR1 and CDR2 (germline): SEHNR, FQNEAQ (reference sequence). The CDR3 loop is CASGTGFDSPLHF. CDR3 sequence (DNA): TGTGCCAGCGGGACAGGCTTTGATTCACCCCTCCACTTT.

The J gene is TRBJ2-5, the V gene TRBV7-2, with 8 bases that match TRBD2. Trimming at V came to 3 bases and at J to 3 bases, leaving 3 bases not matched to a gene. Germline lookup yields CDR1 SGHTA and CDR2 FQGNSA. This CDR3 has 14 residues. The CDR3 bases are TGTGCCAGCAGCTTTAATAGCGGGGAAGAGACCCAGTACTTC. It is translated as CASSFNSGEETQYF.

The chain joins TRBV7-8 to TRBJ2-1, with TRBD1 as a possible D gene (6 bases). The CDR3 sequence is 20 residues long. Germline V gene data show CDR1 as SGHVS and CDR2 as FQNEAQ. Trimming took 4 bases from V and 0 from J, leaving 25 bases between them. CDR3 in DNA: TGTGCCAGCAGCTCTAATTACCGGGGCAGGGGAATAGGCTCCTACAATGAGCAGTTCTTC. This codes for CASSSNYRGRGIGSYNEQFF.

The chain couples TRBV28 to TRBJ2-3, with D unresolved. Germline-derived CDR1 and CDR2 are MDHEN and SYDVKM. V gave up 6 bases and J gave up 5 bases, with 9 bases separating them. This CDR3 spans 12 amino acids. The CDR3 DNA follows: TGTGCCAGCAGGACAAATATAGATACGCAGTATTTT. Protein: CASRTNIDTQYF.

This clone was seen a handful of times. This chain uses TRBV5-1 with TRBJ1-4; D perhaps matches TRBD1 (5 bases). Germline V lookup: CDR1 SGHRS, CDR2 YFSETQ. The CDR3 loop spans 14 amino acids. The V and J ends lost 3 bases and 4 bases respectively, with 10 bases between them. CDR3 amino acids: CASSSTAFNEKLFF. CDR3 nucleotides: TGCGCCAGCAGCTCGACAGCATTTAATGAAAAACTGTTTTTT.

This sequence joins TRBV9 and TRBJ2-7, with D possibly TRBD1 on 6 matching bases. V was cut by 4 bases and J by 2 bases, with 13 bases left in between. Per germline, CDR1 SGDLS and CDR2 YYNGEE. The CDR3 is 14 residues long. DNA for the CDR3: TGTGCCAGCAGCCCACAGGGCAATCCCTACGAGCAGTACTTC. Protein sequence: CASSPQGNPYEQYF.

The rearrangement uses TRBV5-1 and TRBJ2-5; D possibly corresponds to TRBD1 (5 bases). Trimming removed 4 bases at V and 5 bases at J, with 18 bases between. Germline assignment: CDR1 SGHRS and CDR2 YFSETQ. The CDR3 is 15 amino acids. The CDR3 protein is CASSDQDTAGETQYF. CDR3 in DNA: TGCGCCAGCAGCGACCAGGACACGGCTGGGGAGACCCAGTACTTC.

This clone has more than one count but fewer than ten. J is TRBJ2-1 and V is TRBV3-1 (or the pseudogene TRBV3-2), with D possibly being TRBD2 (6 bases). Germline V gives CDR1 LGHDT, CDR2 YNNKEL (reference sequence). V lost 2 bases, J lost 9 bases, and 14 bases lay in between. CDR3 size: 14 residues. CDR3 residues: CASSQQRECCEQFF. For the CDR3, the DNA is TGTGCCAGCAGCCAACAACGGGAGTGTTGTGAGCAGTTCTTC.

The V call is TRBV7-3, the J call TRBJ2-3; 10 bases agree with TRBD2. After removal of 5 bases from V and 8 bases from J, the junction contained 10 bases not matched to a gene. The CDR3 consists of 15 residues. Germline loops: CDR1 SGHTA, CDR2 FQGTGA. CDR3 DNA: TGTGCCAGCAGCCCTGGACTAGCGGTGGGGGGTACGCAGTATTTT. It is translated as CASSPGLAVGGTQYF.

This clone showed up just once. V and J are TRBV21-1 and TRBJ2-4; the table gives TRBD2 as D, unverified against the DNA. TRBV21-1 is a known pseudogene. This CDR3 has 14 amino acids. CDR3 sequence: CASRATRGGNIQYF. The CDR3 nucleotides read TGTGCCAGCAGGGCCACTAGGGGGGGAAACATTCAGTACTTC.

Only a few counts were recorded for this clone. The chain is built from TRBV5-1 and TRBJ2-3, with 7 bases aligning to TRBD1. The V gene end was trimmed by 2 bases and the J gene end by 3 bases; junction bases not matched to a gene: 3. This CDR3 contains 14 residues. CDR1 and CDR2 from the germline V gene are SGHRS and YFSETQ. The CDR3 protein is CASSFQGVTDTQYF. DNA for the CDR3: TGCGCCAGCAGCTTTCAGGGGGTTACAGATACGCAGTATTTT.